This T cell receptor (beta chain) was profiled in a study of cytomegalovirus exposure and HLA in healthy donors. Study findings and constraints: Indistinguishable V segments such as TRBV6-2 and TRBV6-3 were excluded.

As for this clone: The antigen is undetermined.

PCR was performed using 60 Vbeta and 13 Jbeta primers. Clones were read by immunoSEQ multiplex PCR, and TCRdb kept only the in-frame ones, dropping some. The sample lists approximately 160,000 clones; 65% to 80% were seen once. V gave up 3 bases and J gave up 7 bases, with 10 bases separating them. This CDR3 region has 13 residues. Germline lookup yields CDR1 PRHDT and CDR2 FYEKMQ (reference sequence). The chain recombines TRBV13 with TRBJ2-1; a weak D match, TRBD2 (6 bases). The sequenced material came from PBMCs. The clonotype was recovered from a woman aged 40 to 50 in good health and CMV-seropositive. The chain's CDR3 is CASSLWEANEQFF. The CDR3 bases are TGTGCCAGCAGCTTGTGGGAGGCTAATGAGCAGTTCTTC. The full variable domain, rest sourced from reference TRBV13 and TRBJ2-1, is AAGVIQSPRHLIKEKRETATLKCYPIPRHDTVYWYQQGPGQDPQFLISFYEKMQSDKGSIPDRFSAQQFSDYHSELNMSSLELGDSALYFCASSLWEANEQFFGPGTRLTVL.